This T cell receptor (beta chain) was found in a study of cytomegalovirus exposure and HLA in healthy donors. The length of the CDR3 is 14 residues. CDR1 MRHNA and CDR2 SNTAGT come from the germline V gene. J lost 13 bases, V lost 7 bases, and 13 bases had no gene match. Findings and caveats of the study: Analysis was carried out at a later point, and it linked a missense DCLRE1C variant to TCR beta V- and J-gene trimming.

Comments on this clone: What it binds is not known.

PCR used 60 Vbeta primers and 13 Jbeta primers. Clones were read by immunoSEQ multiplex PCR, and TCRdb kept only the in-frame ones, dropping some. The repertoire holds 120,000 to 150,000 clones, with around 70% as singletons. The sequenced material came from PBMCs. The TCR originated in a woman aged 25 to 39 in good health and CMV-seronegative. This chain links TRBV6-4 with TRBJ2-6; 7 bases are shared with TRBD1. In nucleotides, the CDR3 is TGTGCCAGCACCCAAACCCTCGGACAGGATGTCCTGACTTTC. Protein product: CASTQTLGQDVLTF.